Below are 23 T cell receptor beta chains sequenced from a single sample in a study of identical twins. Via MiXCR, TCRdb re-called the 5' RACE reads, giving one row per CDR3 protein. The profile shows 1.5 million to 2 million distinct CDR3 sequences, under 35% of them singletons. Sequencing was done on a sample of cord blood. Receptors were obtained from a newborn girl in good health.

The CDR3 sequence: CASSLTSVGQFF. In DNA form, the CDR3 reads TGTGCCAGCAGCCTAACATCGGTAGGGCAGTTCTTC. This chain joins TRBV7-2 and TRBJ2-1; D is unresolved. The CDR3 spans 12 residues. The ends were cut back, 5 bases at V and 12 bases at J, with 14 bases in the middle. Germline CDR1 and CDR2: SGHTA and FQGNSA.

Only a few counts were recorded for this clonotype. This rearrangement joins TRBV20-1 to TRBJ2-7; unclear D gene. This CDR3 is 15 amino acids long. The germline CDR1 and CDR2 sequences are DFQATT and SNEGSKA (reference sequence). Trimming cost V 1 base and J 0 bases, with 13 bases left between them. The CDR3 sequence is CSARVARFSSYEQYF. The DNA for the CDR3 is TGCAGTGCTAGAGTGGCGCGTTTTAGCTCCTACGAGCAGTACTTC.

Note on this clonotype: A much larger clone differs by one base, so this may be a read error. For the CDR3, the DNA is TGTACCATCAGTGAGCGGGACTCTACAGATACGCAGTATTTT. Translated: CTISERDSTDTQYF. V and J are TRBV10-3 and TRBJ2-3; 7 nucleotides agree with TRBD2. This CDR3 has 14 amino acids. Germline V gene data show CDR1 as ENHRY and CDR2 as SYGVKD.

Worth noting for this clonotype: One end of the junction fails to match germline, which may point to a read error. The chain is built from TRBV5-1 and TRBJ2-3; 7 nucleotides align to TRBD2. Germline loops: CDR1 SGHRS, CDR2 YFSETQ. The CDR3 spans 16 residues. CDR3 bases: TGCGCCAGCAGCTTGGCTCGGACTAGGGGCACAGATACGCTGTATTTT. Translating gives CASSLARTRGTDTLYF. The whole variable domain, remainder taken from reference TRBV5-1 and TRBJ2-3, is KAGVTQTPRYLIKTRGQQVTLSCSPISGHRSVSWYQQTPGQGLQFLFEYFSETQRNKGNFPGRFSGRQFSNSRSEMNVSTLELGDSALYLCASSLARTRGTDTLYFGPGTRLTVL.

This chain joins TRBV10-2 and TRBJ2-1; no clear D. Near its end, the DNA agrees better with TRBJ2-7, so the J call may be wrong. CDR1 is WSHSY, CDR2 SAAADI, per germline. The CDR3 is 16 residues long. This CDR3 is CASSEAPQSSYNEQYF. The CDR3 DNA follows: TGCGCCAGCAGTGAGGCCCCTCAAAGCTCCTACAATGAGCAGTACTTC.

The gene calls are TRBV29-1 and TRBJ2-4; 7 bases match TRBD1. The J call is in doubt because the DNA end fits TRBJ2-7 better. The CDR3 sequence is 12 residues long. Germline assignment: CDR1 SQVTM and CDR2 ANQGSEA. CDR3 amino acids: CSAGQFFYEQYF. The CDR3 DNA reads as TGCAGCGCGGGACAGTTTTTCTACGAGCAGTACTTC.

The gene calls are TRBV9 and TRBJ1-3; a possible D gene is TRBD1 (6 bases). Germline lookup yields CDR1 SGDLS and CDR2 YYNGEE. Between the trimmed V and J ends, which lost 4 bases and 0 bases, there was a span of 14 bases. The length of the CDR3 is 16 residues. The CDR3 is CASSTRRDNSGNTIYF. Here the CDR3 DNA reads TGTGCCAGCAGCACGCGACGGGACAACTCTGGAAACACCATATATTTT.

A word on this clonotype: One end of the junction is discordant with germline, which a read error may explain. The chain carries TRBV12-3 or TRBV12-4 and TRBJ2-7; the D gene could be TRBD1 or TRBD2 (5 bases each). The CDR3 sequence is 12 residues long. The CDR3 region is CAGSSGSYEQYF. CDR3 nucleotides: TGTGCCGGCAGTTCAGGGAGTTACGAGCAGTACTTC.

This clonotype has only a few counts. CDR3 coding DNA: TGCGCCAGCAGCATGCAGGGCGACTATGGCTACACCTTC. Translating gives CASSMQGDYGYTF. The chain recombines TRBV5-1 with TRBJ1-2, with D maybe TRBD1 (5 bases). There are 13 residues in the CDR3. V was shortened by 4 bases and J by 3 bases, with 10 bases between the two germline ends. CDR1 and CDR2 from the germline V gene are SGHRS and YFSETQ.

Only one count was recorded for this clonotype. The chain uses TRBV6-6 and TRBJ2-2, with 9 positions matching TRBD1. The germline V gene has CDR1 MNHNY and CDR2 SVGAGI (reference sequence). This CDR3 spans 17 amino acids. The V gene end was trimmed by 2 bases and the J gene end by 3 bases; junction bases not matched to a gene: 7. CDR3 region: CASSYPRQGEDTGELFF. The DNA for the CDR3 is TGTGCCAGCAGTTACCCGCGACAGGGGGAGGACACCGGGGAGCTGTTTTTT.

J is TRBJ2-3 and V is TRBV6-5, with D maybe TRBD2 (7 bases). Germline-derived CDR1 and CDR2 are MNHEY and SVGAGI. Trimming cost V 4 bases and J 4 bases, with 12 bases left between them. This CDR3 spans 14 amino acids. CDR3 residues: CASSWGRGADTQYF. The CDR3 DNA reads TGTGCCAGCAGTTGGGGGAGGGGGGCAGATACGCAGTATTTT.

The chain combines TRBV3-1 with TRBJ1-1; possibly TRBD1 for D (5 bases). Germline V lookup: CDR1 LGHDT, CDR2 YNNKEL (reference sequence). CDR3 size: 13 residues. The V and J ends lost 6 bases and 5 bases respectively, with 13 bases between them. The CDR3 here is CASRRGVETEAFF. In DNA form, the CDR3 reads TGTGCCAGCAGAAGGGGAGTTGAGACTGAAGCTTTCTTT.

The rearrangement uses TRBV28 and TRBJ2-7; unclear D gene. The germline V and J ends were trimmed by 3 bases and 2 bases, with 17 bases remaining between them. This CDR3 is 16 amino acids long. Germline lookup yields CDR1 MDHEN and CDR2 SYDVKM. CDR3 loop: CASSFPPLGRAYEQYF. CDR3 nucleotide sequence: TGTGCCAGCAGTTTCCCCCCTCTAGGCAGAGCCTACGAGCAGTACTTC.

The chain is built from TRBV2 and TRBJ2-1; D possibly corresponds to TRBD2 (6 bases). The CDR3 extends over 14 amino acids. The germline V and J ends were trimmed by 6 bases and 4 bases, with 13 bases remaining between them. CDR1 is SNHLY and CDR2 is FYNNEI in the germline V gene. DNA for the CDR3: TGTGCCAGCAGGTTAGATAGCGGTTACAATGAGCAGTTCTTC. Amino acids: CASRLDSGYNEQFF.

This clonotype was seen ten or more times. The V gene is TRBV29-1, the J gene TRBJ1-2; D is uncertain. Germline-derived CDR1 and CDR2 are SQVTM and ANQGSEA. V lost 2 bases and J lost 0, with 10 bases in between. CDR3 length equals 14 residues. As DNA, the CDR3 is TGCAGCGTTGAACGGGCCAATACTAACTATGGCTACACCTTC. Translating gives CSVERANTNYGYTF.

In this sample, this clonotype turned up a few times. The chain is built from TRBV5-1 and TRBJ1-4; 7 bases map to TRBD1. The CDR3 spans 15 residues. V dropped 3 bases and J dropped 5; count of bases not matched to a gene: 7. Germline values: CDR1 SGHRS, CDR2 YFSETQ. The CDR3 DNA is TGCGCCAGCAGCTCCCTGGGACAGTTAAATGAAAAACTGTTTTTT. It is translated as CASSSLGQLNEKLFF.

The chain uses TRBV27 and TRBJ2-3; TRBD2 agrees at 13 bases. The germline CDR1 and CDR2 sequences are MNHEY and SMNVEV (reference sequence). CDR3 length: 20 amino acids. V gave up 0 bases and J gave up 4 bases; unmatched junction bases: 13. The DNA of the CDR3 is TGTGCCAGCAGTTTATCCCTCAAACTAGCGGGAGGGCTTTGCGCAGATACGCAGTATTTT. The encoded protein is CASSLSLKLAGGLCADTQYF.

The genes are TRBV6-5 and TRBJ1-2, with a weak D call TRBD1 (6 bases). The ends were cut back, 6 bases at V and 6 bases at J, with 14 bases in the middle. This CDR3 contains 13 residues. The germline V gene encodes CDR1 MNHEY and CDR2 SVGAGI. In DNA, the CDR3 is TGTGCCAGCAGCGTCGGGGGGCGTGATGGCTACACCTTC. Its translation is CASSVGGRDGYTF.

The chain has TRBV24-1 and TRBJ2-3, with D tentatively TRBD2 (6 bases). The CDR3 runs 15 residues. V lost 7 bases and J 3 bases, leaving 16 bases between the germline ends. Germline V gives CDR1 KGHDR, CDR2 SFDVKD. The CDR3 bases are TGTGCCACCAGGGAGAGTAGCGGAGAGACAGATACGCAGTATTTT. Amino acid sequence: CATRESSGETDTQYF.

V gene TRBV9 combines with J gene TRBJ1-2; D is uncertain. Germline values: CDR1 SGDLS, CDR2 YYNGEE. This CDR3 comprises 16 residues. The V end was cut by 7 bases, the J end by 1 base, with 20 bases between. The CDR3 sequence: CASGSHTKGFNYGYTF. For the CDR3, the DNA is TGTGCCAGCGGCTCACACACGAAGGGATTTAACTATGGCTACACCTTC.

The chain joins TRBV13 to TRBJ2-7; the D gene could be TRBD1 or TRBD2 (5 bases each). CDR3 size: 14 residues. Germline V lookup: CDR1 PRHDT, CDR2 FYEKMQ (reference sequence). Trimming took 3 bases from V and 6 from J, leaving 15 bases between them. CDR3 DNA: TGTGCCAGCAGCTTGGGGCCTAGGGAGAGCGAGCAGTACTTC. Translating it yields CASSLGPRESEQYF.

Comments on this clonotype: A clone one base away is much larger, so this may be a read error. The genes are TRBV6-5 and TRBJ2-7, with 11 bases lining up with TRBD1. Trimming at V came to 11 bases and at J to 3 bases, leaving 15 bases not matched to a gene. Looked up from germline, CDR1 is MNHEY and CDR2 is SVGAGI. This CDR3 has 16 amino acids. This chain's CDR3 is CAGTNLGQGAFYEQYF. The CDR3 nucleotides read TGTGCCGGCACCAACCTTGGACAGGGGGCTTTCTACGAGCAGTACTTC.

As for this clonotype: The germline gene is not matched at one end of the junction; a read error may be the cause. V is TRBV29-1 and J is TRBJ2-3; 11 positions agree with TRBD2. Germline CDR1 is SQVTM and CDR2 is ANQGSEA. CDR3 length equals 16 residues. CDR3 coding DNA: TGCAGCGCCATGGGACTAGCGGTGACTAGCACAGATGCGCAGTATTTT. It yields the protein CSAMGLAVTSTDAQYF.